This T cell receptor beta chain was observed in a study of spatial heterogeneity in lung cancer (dated by TCRdb to about 2019). Background for the entire study: Beta-chain transcripts were consistently detected in greater numbers than alpha-chain transcripts, which likely reflects a higher abundance of beta-chain transcripts. The study quantitatively compared TCR alpha and beta repertoires across multiple tumor regions, matched nontumor lung and blood in non-small cell lung cancer. The study linked features of the TCR repertoire to counts of nonsynonymous mutations, which were determined by whole-exome sequencing of tumor tissue. At surgery, hundreds of tumor regions, roughly 62 matched nontumor lung samples and some 54 PBMC samples were TCR-sequenced for both alpha and beta chains. In the raw uncorrected reads, each unique combination of TCR and UMI appeared more than ten times on average. In tumor regions, TCR transcript counts showed a strong correlation with a T cell transcriptional module score derived from matched bulk RNA-seq. Findings and caveats that apply to the study as a whole: TCR-seq coverage of tumor T cells was estimated at only roughly 6.5% for alpha chains and 13% for beta chains. Additional single-cell paired TCR alpha and beta sequencing was considered necessary to confirm, at a functional level, the hypothesis that regional TCRs recognize regional mutations. A correlation was observed between the number of expanded intratumoral alpha and beta TCRs and the tumor nonsynonymous mutation count. Counts of ubiquitous and regional expanded TCRs were found to correlate with counts of ubiquitous and regional nonsynonymous mutations, respectively.

Libraries came from 5' RACE. Data came from a NextSeq 500. The TCR library protocol attached a unique molecular identifier to each TCR cDNA molecule to allow correction of PCR and sequencing errors. The study's processing was this. TCR identification, UMI-based error correction and CDR3 extraction were performed with Decombinator tools. Expanded TCRs were defined as those above a frequency of 2 per 1,000, corresponding to the top 1% of the tumor frequency distribution. Expanded tumor TCRs were classed as regional if statistically deemed absent (corrected P<0.05) from at least one tumor region, otherwise ubiquitous. Renyi diversity was calculated using the R vegan package after each repertoire was subsampled 100 times to 5,000 TCRs. CDR3 similarity networks were built from amino acid triplet string-kernel similarity, with CDR3s being connected when pairwise similarity was above 0.82. TCRdb reanalyzed the raw reads on its own, using fastp at Q25 for trimming and MiXCR for clone calling, and kept in-frame beta chains. A single entry per CDR3 protein holds the most common genes and DNA from its merged rows. The V and J calls reflect TCRdb's pipeline rather than the authors' work. For this sample there are 8,700 or so distinct CDR3 sequences; roughly an eighth appear just once. The top ten clones comprise more than 13% of the sample.

The CDR3 measures 15 amino acids from cysteine to phenylalanine. Only CDR3 DNA remains: 45 bases, in frame from the first base. The CDR1 and CDR2 encoded by the germline V gene are SGDLS and YYNGEE. Trimming costs V 0 bases and J 4 bases, and their ends lie 11 bases apart. The time point label corresponds to: sample taken at primary tumor resection. The donors were 65 to 85 patients from the lung TRACERx cohort who had early-stage, untreated non-small cell lung cancer. Whole RNA extracted from tumor and nontumor lung tissue, or from cryopreserved PBMC samples, was used for TCR sequencing without cell sorting. Only patients for whom sufficient RNA was available from at least two tumor regions were selected for TCR sequencing. A lung pathologist reviewed the tumor and adjacent nontumor lung specimens before the specimens were selected. This clonotype was detected many times. Its antigen is not yet known. No clone much larger than this one lies a single base away; base qualities are absent. Since the library was made to target alpha chains, this beta chain is a stray read and its abundance is not meaningful.

The sequence came from a male donor with early-stage non-small cell lung cancer. The source material was lung tumor tissue, sampled at surgery. The sequence links TRBV9 to TRBJ2-1; a tentative D call is TRBD1 (6 bases match). The CDR3 protein is CASSVGSQGYNEQFF. In nucleotide form, the sequence is TGTGCCAGCAGCGTAGGAAGTCAGGGGTACAATGAGCAGTTCTTC.